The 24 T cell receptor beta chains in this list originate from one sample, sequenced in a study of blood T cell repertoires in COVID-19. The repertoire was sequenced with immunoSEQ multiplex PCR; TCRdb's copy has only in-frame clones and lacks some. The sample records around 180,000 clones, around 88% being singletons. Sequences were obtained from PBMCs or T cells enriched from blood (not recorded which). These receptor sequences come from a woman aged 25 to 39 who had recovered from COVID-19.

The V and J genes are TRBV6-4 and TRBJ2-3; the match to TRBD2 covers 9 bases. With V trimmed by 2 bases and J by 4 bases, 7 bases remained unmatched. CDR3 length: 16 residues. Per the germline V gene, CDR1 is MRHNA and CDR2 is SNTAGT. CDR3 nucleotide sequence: TGTGCCAGCAGTGACCGACCGACTAGCGGATCAGATACGCAGTATTTT. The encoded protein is CASSDRPTSGSDTQYF.

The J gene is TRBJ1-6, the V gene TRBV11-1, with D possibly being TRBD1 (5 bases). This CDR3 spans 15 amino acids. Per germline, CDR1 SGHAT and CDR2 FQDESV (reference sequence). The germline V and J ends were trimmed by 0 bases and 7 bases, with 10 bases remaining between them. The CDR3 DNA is TGTGCCAGCAGCTTAGCGTTGACAGACAATTCACCCCTCCACTTT. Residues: CASSLALTDNSPLHF.

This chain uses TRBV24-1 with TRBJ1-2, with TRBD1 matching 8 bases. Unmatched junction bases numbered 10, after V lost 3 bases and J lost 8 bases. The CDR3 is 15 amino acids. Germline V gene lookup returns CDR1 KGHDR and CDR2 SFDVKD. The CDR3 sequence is CATSDEARGQYGYTF. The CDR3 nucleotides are TGTGCCACCAGTGATGAAGCCAGGGGGCAATACGGCTACACCTTC.

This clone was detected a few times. The CDR3 nucleotides are TGCGCCAGCAGCTTGGATAGTGGAGGGCAAGCTAACTATGGCTACACCTTC. Encoded protein: CASSLDSGGQANYGYTF. V is TRBV5-1 and J is TRBJ1-2; D ambiguous. In germline, CDR1 is SGHRS, CDR2 YFSETQ. The CDR3 runs to 17 residues. The germline V and J ends were trimmed by 0 bases and 0 bases, with 15 bases remaining between them.

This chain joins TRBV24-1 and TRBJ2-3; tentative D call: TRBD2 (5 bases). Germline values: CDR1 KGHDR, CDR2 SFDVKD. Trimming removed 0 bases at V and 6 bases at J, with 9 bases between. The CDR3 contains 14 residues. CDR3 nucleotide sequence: TGTGCCACCAGTGATTTGTCACTAGGGGATACGCAGTATTTT. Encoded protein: CATSDLSLGDTQYF.

The CDR3 loop is CASSSGQGGNQPQHF. CDR3 DNA: TGTGCCAGCAGCTCAGGACAGGGTGGCAATCAGCCCCAGCATTTT. The chain combines TRBV7-9 with TRBJ1-5; 8 bases line up with TRBD1. Germline CDR1 SEHNR, CDR2 FQNEAQ (reference sequence). The CDR3 totals 15 residues. V shed 4 bases and J 2 bases; nucleotides not matched to a gene: 4.

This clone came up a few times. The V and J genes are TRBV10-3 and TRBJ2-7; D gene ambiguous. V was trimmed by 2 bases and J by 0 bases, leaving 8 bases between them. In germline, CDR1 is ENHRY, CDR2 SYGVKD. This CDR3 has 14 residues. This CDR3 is CAISEEVSSYEQYF. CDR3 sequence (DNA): TGTGCCATCAGTGAGGAGGTGAGCTCCTACGAGCAGTACTTC.

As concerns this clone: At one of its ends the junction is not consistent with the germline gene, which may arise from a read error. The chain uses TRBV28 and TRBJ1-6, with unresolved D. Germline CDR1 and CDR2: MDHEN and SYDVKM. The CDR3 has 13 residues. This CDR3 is CASSAPTNSPLHF. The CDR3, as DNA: TGTGCCAGCAGTGCGCCCACTAATTCGCCCCTCCACTTT.

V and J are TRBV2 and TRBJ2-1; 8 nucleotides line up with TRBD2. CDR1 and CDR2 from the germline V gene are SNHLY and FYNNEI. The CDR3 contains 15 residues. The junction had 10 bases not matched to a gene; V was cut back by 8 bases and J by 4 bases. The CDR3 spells CASRGPGRAYNEQFF. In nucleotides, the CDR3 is TGTGCCAGCCGTGGGCCCGGGAGGGCTTACAATGAGCAGTTCTTC.

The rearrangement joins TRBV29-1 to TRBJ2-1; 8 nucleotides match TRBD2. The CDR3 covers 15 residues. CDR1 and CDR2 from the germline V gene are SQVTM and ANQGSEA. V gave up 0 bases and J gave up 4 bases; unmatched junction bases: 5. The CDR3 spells CSVEEREDLYNEQFF. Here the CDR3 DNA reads TGCAGCGTTGAAGAGCGGGAGGACTTATACAATGAGCAGTTCTTC.

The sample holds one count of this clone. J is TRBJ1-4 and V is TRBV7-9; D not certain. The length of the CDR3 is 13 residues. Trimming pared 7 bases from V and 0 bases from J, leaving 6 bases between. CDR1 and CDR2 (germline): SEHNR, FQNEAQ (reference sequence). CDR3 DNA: TGTGCCAGCACGCATGCAACTAATGAAAAACTGTTTTTT. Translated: CASTHATNEKLFF.

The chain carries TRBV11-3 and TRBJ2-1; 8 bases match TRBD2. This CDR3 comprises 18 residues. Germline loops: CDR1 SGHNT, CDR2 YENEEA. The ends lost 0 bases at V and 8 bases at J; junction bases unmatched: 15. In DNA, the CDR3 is TGTGCCAGCAGCTTAGATGTTTCTAGCGGGCCGCCCGCCGATGAGCAGTTCTTC. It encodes CASSLDVSSGPPADEQFF.

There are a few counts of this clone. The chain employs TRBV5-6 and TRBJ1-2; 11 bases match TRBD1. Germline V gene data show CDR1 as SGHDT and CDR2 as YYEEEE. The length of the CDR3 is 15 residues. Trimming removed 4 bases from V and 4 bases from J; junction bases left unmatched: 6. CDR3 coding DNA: TGTGCCAGCAGCACAGGACAGGGGGCAGTCTATGGCTACACCTTC. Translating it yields CASSTGQGAVYGYTF.

CDR3 region: CASSPRSWADYGYTF. The CDR3 DNA reads as TGTGCCAGCAGCCCCCGCTCCTGGGCAGACTATGGCTACACCTTC. The rearrangement links TRBV11-2 to TRBJ1-2; D is unresolved. Germline V gene sequence: CDR1 SGHAT, CDR2 FQNNGV. The CDR3 is 15 residues long. Trimming removed 5 bases at V and 3 bases at J, with 16 bases between. Variable domain in full (rest from reference TRBV11-2 and TRBJ1-2): EAGVAQSPRYKIIEKRQSVAFWCNPISGHATLYWYQQILGQGPKLLIQFQNNGVVDDSQLPKDRFSAERLKGVDSTLKIQPAKLEDSAVYLCASSPRSWADYGYTFGSGTRLTVV.

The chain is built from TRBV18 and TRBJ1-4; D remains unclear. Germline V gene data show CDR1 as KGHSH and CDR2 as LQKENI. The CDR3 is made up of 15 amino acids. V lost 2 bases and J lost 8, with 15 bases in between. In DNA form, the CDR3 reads TGTGCCAGCTCACCAAGACACCCCCCGGTAGAAAAACTGTTTTTT. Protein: CASSPRHPPVEKLFF.

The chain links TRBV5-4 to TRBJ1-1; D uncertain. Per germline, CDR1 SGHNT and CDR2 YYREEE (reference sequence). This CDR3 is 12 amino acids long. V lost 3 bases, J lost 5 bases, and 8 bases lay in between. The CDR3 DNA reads TGTGCCAGCAGCTGGCAGAAAACTGAAGCTTTCTTT. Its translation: CASSWQKTEAFF.

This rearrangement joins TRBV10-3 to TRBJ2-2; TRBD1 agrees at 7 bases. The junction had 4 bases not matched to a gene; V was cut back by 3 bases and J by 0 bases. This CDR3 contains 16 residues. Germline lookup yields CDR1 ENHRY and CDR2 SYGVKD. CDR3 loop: CAISDTTGANTGELFF. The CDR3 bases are TGTGCCATCAGTGATACCACAGGGGCGAACACCGGGGAGCTGTTTTTT.

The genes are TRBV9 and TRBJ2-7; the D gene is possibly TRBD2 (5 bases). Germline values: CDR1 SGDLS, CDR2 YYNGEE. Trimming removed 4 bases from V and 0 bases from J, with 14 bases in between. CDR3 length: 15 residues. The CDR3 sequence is CASSLRSGSSYEQYF. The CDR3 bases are TGTGCCAGCAGCCTCCGTAGTGGGAGCTCCTACGAGCAGTACTTC.

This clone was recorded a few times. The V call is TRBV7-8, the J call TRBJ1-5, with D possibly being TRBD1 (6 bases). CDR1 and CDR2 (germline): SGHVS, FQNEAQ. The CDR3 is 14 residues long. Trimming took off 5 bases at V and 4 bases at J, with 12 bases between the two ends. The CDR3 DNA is TGTGCCAGCAGCCCCAGGGGCGGGAATCAGCCCCAGCATTTT. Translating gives CASSPRGGNQPQHF.

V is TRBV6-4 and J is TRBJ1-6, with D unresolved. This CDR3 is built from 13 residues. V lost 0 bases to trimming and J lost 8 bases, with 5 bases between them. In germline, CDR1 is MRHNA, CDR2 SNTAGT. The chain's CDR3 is CASSDSAYSPLHF. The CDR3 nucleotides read TGTGCCAGCAGTGACTCGGCTTATTCACCCCTCCACTTT.

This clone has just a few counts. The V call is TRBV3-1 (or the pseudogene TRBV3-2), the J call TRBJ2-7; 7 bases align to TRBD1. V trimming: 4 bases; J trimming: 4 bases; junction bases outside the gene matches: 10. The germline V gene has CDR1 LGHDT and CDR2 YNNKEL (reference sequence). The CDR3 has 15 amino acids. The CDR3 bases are TGTGCCAGCAGCCGGGCTGGGCAGGGGGTTTACGAGCAGTACTTC. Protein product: CASSRAGQGVYEQYF.

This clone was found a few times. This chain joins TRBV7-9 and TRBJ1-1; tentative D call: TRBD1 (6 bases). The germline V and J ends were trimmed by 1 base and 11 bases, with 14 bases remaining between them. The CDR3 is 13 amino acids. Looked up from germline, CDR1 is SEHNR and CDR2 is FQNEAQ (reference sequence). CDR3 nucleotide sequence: TGTGCCAGCAGCTTAGATGGGGGCGAGGGGGCTTTCTTT. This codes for CASSLDGGEGAFF. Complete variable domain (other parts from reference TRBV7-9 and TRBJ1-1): DTGVSQNPRHKITKRGQNVTFRCDPISEHNRLYWYRQTLGQGPEFLTYFQNEAQLEKSRLLSDRFSAERPKGSFSTLEIQRTEQGDSAMYLCASSLDGGEGAFFGQGTRLTVV.

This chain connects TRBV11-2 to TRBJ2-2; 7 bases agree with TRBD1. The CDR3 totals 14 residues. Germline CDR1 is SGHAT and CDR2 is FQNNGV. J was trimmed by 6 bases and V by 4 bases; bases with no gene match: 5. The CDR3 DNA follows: TGTGCCAGCAGCTCCGACAGGGCCGCCGGGGAGCTGTTTTTT. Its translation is CASSSDRAAGELFF.

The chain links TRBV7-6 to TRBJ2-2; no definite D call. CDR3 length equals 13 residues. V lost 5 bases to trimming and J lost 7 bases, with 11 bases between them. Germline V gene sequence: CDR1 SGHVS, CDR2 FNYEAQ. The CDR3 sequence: CASSLSVVGELFF. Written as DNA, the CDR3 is TGTGCCAGCAGCCTAAGTGTGGTCGGGGAGCTGTTTTTT.